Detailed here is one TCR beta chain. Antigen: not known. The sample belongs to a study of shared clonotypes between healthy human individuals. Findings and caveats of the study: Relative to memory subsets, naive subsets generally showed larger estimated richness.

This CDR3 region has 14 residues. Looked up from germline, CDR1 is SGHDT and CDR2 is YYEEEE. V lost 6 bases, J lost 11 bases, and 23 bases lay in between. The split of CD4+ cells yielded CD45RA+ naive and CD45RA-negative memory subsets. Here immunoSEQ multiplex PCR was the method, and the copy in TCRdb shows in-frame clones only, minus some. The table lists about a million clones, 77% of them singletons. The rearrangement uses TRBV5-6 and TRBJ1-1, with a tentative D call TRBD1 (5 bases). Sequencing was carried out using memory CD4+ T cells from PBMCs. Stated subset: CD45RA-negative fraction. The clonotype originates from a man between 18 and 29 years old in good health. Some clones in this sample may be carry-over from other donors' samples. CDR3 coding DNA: TGTGCCAGCACGAGGCGGACGCCCACAGGAGCGGCTTTCTTT. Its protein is CASTRRTPTGAAFF.